The 22 T cell receptor beta chains listed next were all sequenced from one sample in a study of shared clonotypes between healthy human individuals. Using immunoSEQ multiplex PCR, the repertoire was profiled, and TCRdb retains in-frame clones only, with some absent. This table holds 2 million to 3 million clones, 93% found once. The sequencing sample was made of naive CD4+ T cells from PBMCs. Subset specified: CD45RA+ positively selected. All receptors derive from a man younger than 35 in good health. Some clones in this sample may be carry-over from other donors' samples.

The chain has TRBV19 and TRBJ1-1, with 8 nucleotides matching TRBD1. The germline V gene encodes CDR1 LNHDA and CDR2 SQIVND (reference sequence). The CDR3 runs 15 residues. The junction had 4 bases not matched to a gene; V was cut back by 1 base and J by 3 bases. CDR3 sequence: CASSIVRGPDTEAFF. The CDR3 DNA reads TGTGCCAGTAGTATAGTCAGGGGGCCCGACACTGAAGCTTTCTTT.

For this clone: One end of the junction does not line up with germline, which may come from a read error. The gene calls are TRBV6-6 and TRBJ2-7, with TRBD1 matching 7 bases. CDR3 size: 12 residues. The V gene's germline CDR1 is MNHNY and CDR2 SVGAGI (reference sequence). The DNA of the CDR3 is TGTGCCAGCAGTTGGACCGACAGGGAGAGGAACTTC. Encoded protein: CASSWTDRERNF.

This clone has only one observation. The gene calls are TRBV4-2 and TRBJ2-5, with 9 bases fitting TRBD1. The V and J ends lost 5 bases and 0 bases, in that order; junction bases with no gene match: 4. The CDR3 contains 15 residues. The germline CDR1 and CDR2 sequences are LGHNA and YNFKEQ. The CDR3 nucleotides are TGTGCCAGCAGCGTGGGACAGGGAAACCAAGAGACCCAGTACTTC. This sequence encodes CASSVGQGNQETQYF.

The chain joins TRBV19 to TRBJ1-3; TRBD1 aligns across 7 bases. The J segment lost 2 bases and the V segment lost 7 bases, leaving 11 bases of the junction unmatched. Germline V lookup: CDR1 LNHDA, CDR2 SQIVND (reference sequence). This CDR3 has 16 amino acids. The CDR3 protein is CASTPDRAGTGNTIYF. For the CDR3, the DNA is TGTGCCAGTACCCCTGACAGGGCCGGTACTGGAAACACCATATATTTT.

The V and J genes are TRBV5-5 and TRBJ2-6, with D uncertain. In germline, CDR1 is SGHKS, CDR2 YYEKEE (reference sequence). This CDR3 is 15 amino acids long. V was pared by 0 bases and J by 1 base, with 5 bases between. CDR3 DNA: TGTGCCAGCAGCTTGGCCGTGTCTGGGGCCAACGTCCTGACTTTC. Translated: CASSLAVSGANVLTF.

The chain has TRBV15 and TRBJ2-1; 15 bases match TRBD2. Germline V CDR1 and CDR2: LNHNV, YYDKDF (reference sequence). The CDR3 is 18 residues long. The trim removed 4 bases at V and 7 bases at J, leaving 11 bases unmatched. The CDR3 sequence: CATSTPGTSGRLGNEQFF. The CDR3 DNA reads TGTGCCACCAGCACCCCCGGGACTAGCGGGAGGCTGGGGAATGAGCAGTTCTTC.

V is TRBV5-1 and J is TRBJ2-5; TRBD2 might be the D (6 bases). CDR3 size: 16 residues. CDR1 and CDR2 from the germline V gene are SGHRS and YFSETQ. The V gene lost 0 bases and the J gene lost 4 bases, with 16 bases spanning the gap. The CDR3 is CASSLGLRRGGETQYF. The DNA for the CDR3 is TGCGCCAGCAGCTTGGGCCTTCGAAGGGGAGGAGAGACCCAGTACTTC.

The rearrangement joins TRBV5-6 to TRBJ2-5, with TRBD2 matching over 7 bases. Per the germline V gene, CDR1 is SGHDT and CDR2 is YYEEEE. V gave up 0 bases and J gave up 4 bases; unmatched junction bases: 3. The CDR3 extends over 14 amino acids. The CDR3 sequence is CASSLAASGETQYF. CDR3 coding DNA: TGTGCCAGCAGCTTGGCGGCTAGCGGAGAGACCCAGTACTTC.

About this clone: Other DNA sequences in the sample encode the same CDR3. The rearrangement links TRBV28 to TRBJ1-2, with D possibly being TRBD1 (6 bases). Germline CDR1 reads MDHEN; CDR2 reads SYDVKM. This CDR3 comprises 14 residues. V was clipped by 5 bases and J by 8 bases, with 18 bases between them. CDR3 DNA: TGTGCCAGCAGTCCCCCCCGGGGGGCGGGAGGCTACACCTTC. Protein: CASSPPRGAGGYTF.

This sequence joins TRBV5-4 and TRBJ1-1; D ambiguous. The CDR3 contains 13 residues. V was clipped by 3 bases and J by 1 base, with 7 bases between them. The germline gives CDR1 SGHNT, CDR2 YYREEE (reference sequence). CDR3 nucleotide sequence: TGTGCCAGCAGCTGGGCAGGGAACACTGAAGCTTTCTTT. Translated, it gives CASSWAGNTEAFF.

This rearrangement joins TRBV7-9 to TRBJ1-3; 7 positions match TRBD1. Germline CDR1 reads SEHNR; CDR2 reads FQNEAQ (reference sequence). V lost 1 base, J lost 5 bases, and 8 bases stayed unmatched. The CDR3 consists of 16 residues. The CDR3, as DNA: TGTGCCAGCAGCTTAGAATCCCGACAGGGCAGAAACACCATATATTTT. Its translation: CASSLESRQGRNTIYF.

The chain couples TRBV28 to TRBJ2-5; tentative D call: TRBD1 (6 bases). The CDR3 runs 14 residues. CDR1 and CDR2 (germline): MDHEN, SYDVKM. V lost 6 bases and J lost 7, with 18 bases in between. Written as DNA, the CDR3 is TGTGCCAGCAGCTCCGGGACACCGGCTGGGACCCAGTACTTC. Translating it yields CASSSGTPAGTQYF.

The chain carries TRBV4-2 and TRBJ2-1, with 8 bases identical to TRBD2. Germline V lookup: CDR1 LGHNA, CDR2 YNFKEQ. Trimming cost V 1 base and J 8 bases; bases outside gene matches: 16. CDR3 length: 18 amino acids. CDR3 protein: CASSQALALAGRFDEQFF. The CDR3, as DNA: TGTGCCAGCAGCCAAGCCCTTGCTTTAGCGGGAAGATTCGATGAGCAGTTCTTC.

The chain links TRBV18 to TRBJ1-2, with 10 positions matching TRBD1. Germline CDR1 KGHSH, CDR2 LQKENI. This CDR3 comprises 16 residues. V was clipped by 6 bases and J by 3 bases; unmatched bases: 10. The CDR3 coding sequence is TGTGCCAGCTCGCAGACCGGGACAGGGGATTACTATGGCTACACCTTC. It encodes CASSQTGTGDYYGYTF.

V gene TRBV19 combines with J gene TRBJ2-4, with D perhaps given as TRBD1 or TRBD2 (5 bases each). Germline-derived CDR1 and CDR2 are LNHDA and SQIVND (reference sequence). The germline V and J ends were trimmed by 4 bases and 8 bases, with 15 bases remaining between them. The CDR3 is 14 residues long. The CDR3 protein is CASSTPGTTDIQYF. CDR3 coding DNA: TGTGCCAGTAGTACCCCCGGGACCACGGACATTCAGTACTTC.

The genes are TRBV4-1 and TRBJ2-5, with 9 bases aligning to TRBD1. J lost 3 bases, V lost 0 bases, and 5 bases had no gene match. The CDR3 totals 16 residues. Per the germline V gene, CDR1 is MGHRA and CDR2 is YSYEKL. The DNA for the CDR3 is TGCGCCAGCAGCCAAGAGGGACGGGACAGGGAAGAGACCCAGTACTTC. This translates into CASSQEGRDREETQYF.

As regards this clone: This same CDR3 is encoded by further DNA sequences in the sample. J is TRBJ1-3 and V is TRBV28, with D maybe TRBD1 (5 bases). The CDR3 runs to 14 residues. V was cut by 4 bases and J by 1 base, with 8 bases left in between. CDR1 and CDR2 from the germline V gene are MDHEN and SYDVKM. The CDR3 loop is CASSSRGSGNTIYF. The CDR3 coding sequence is TGTGCCAGCAGTTCTAGGGGTTCTGGAAACACCATATATTTT.

In the case of this clone: One end of the junction varies from germline; a read error may be responsible. The chain carries TRBV5-1 and TRBJ2-6; 7 bases are shared with TRBD2. The germline gives CDR1 SGHRS, CDR2 YFSETQ. This CDR3 contains 15 residues. CDR3 in amino acids: CTSAGVASGANVLTF. CDR3 coding DNA: TGCACCAGTGCGGGAGTCGCCTCTGGGGCCAACGTCCTGACTTTC.

J is TRBJ1-1 and V is TRBV6-5, with a possible D match to TRBD1 (6 bases). Trimming pared 8 bases from V and 5 bases from J, leaving 12 bases between. The V gene's germline CDR1 is MNHEY and CDR2 SVGAGI. CDR3 length: 12 residues. The CDR3 DNA reads TGTGCCAGCCAGGGACAAGTTACTGAAGCTTTCTTT. Residues: CASQGQVTEAFF.

The chain couples TRBV29-1 to TRBJ1-5; D gene unclear. The V gene lost 4 bases and the J gene lost 5 bases, with 12 bases spanning the gap. CDR3 length equals 13 residues. CDR1 is SQVTM, CDR2 ANQGSEA, per germline. The CDR3 loop is CSVGGVGDQPQHF. The CDR3, as DNA: TGCAGCGTTGGAGGCGTCGGGGATCAGCCCCAGCATTTT.

This chain uses TRBV7-9 with TRBJ1-1; D gene uncertain. The germline gives CDR1 SEHNR, CDR2 FQNEAQ (reference sequence). The CDR3 length is 14 residues. Trimming pared 2 bases from V and 2 bases from J, leaving 9 bases between. DNA for the CDR3: TGTGCCAGCAGCTTAACATACTTAAACACTGAAGCTTTCTTT. Amino acids: CASSLTYLNTEAFF.

On this clone: The same CDR3 can be traced to other DNA sequences in this sample. The chain's CDR3 is CASSLAGTGTEAFF. CDR3 bases: TGTGCCAGCAGCTTAGCCGGGACAGGGACTGAAGCTTTCTTT. The rearrangement links TRBV7-6 to TRBJ1-1, with 9 bases lining up with TRBD1. The germline V gene has CDR1 SGHVS and CDR2 FNYEAQ. V lost 0 bases, J lost 5 bases, and 1 base stayed unmatched. The length of the CDR3 is 14 residues.